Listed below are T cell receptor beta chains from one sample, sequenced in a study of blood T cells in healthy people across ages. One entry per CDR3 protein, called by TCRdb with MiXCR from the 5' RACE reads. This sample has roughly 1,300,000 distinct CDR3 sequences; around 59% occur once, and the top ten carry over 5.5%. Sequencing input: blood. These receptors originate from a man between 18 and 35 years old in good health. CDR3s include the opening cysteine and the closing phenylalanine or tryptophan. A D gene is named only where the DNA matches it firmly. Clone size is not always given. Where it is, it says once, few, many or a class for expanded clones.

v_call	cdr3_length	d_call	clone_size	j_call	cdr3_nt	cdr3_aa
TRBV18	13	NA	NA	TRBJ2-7	TGTGCCAGCGCACCACCGGGGGTAGGCGAGCAGTACTTC	CASAPPGVGEQYF
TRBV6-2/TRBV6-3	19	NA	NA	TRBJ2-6	TGTGCCAGCAGTCCAACCCAACAGGTTTCTGGCTCTGGGGCCAACGTCCTGACTTTC	CASSPTQQVSGSGANVLTF
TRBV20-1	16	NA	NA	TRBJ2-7	TGCAGTGCTAGAGAACCTCCCGGGGGCTCGCCCTACGAGCAGTACTTC	CSAREPPGGSPYEQYF
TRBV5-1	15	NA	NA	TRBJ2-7	TGCGCCAGCATGTTAGTCCGGGGGTTGGTCTACGAGCAGTACTTC	CASMLVRGLVYEQYF
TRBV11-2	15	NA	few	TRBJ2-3	TGTGCCAGCACCAAAAAATGGTTGGGCACAGATACGCAGTATTTT	CASTKKWLGTDTQYF
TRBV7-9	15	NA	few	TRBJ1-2	TGTGCCAGCAGCTTAGGCGGAAACAGGGCTCATGGCTACACCTTC	CASSLGGNRAHGYTF
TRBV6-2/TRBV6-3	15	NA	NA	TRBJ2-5	TGTGCCAGCAGTTACGTCGGGGGAATGGGAGAGACCCAGTACTTC	CASSYVGGMGETQYF
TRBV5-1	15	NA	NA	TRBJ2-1	TGCGCCAGCAGCTTGGAATCCACTGCCTACAATGAGCAGTTCTTC	CASSLESTAYNEQFF
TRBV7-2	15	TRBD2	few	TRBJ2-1	TGTGCCAGCACCAATAGCGGGGGGAGAGTCAATGAGCAGTTCTTC	CASTNSGGRVNEQFF
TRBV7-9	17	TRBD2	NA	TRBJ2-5	TGTGCCAGCAGCTCCACGTCGGGGGGACGGAAACAAGAGACCCAGTACTTC	CASSSTSGGRKQETQYF
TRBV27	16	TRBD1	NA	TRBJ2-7	TGTGCCAGCAGTTTCTCCCTCCGGGACAGGGGCCACGAGCAGTACTTC	CASSFSLRDRGHEQYF
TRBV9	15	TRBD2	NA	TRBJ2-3	TGTGCCAGCAGCGTAGGGGCGGGGGGCACAGATACGCAGTATTTT	CASSVGAGGTDTQYF
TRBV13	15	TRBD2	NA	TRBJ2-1	TGTGCCAGCAGCTTTGCGGGGGGTCCCGACAATGAGCAGTTCTTC	CASSFAGGPDNEQFF
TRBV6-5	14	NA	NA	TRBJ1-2	TGTGCCAGTGGGGCATTTACGGCAAACTATGGCTACACCTTC	CASGAFTANYGYTF
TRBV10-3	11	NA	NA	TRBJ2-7	TGTGCCATCAGTGACTCCTACGGGCAGTACTTC	CAISDSYGQYF
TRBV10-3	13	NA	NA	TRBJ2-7	TGTGCCATCAGTGGTCAGGGTAACAACGAGCAGTACTTC	CAISGQGNNEQYF
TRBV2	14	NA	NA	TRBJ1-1	TGTGCCAGCAGACGGATAATAGGGAGGACTGAAGCTTTCTTT	CASRRIIGRTEAFF
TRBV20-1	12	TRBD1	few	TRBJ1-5	TGCAGTGCTACCAGGGGGAATCAGCCCCAGCATTTT	CSATRGNQPQHF
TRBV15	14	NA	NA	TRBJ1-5	TGTGCCACCAGCAGAGATATCAGAACTCAGCCCCAGCATTTT	CATSRDIRTQPQHF
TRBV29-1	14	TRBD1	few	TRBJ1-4	TGCAGCGTGGGGGATACAGGGGCGAGTGAAAAACTGTTTTTT	CSVGDTGASEKLFF
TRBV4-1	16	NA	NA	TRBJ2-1	TGCGCCAGCAGCCAGCAACAGGGTATTCGTTTGGATGAGCAGTTCTTC	CASSQQQGIRLDEQFF
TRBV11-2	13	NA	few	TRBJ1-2	TGTGCCAGCAGCTTTGCCCAGGGGATTGGCTACACCTTC	CASSFAQGIGYTF
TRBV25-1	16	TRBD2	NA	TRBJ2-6	TGTGCCAGCACACCGGGGGGAGGGATTGGGGCCAACGTCCTGACTTTC	CASTPGGGIGANVLTF
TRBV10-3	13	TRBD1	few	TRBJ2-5	TGTGCCATCAGTGGGGACAGTGCAGAGACCCAGTACTTC	CAISGDSAETQYF
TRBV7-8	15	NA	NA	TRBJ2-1	TGTGCCAGCAGCTCACCCTACCAATCCAGGTATGAGCAGTTCTTC	CASSSPYQSRYEQFF
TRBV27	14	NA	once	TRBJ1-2	TGTGCCAGCAGTTTAAAACGGTCCGTTGGGGGCTACACCTTC	CASSLKRSVGGYTF
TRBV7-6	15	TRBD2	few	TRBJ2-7	TGTGCCAGCAGCGAAGGACTAGCGGCCTCCTACGAGCAGTACTTC	CASSEGLAASYEQYF
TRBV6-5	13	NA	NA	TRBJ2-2	TGTGCCAGCATTAAGGGCCAAACCGGGGAGCTGTTTTTT	CASIKGQTGELFF
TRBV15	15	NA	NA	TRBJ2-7	TGTGCCACCAGCAGAGAACGACATAACAGCTACGAGCAGTACTTC	CATSRERHNSYEQYF
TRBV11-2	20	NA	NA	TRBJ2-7	TGTGCCAGCAGCTTAGATCTTAGGGGGATCGCGGGACTCCAGACCTACGAGCAGTACTTC	CASSLDLRGIAGLQTYEQYF
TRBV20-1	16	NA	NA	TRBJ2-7	TGCAGTGCTAACCCGGGGTCAGTAGCGGACCCTGACGAGCAGTACTTC	CSANPGSVADPDEQYF
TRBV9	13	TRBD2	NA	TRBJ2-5	TGTGCCAGCAGCTGGGGGGGAGAGGGGACCCAGTACTTC	CASSWGGEGTQYF
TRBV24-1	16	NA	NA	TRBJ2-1	TGTGCCACCAGTGAAACCGGGATCAGAGCTTACAATGAGCAGTTCTTC	CATSETGIRAYNEQFF
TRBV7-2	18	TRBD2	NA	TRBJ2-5	TGTGCCAGCAGCTTAGTAATGGGACGGGGGGGAGCCTACAATGAGCAGTACTTC	CASSLVMGRGGAYNEQYF
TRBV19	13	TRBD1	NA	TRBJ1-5	TGTGCCAGTAGTACTCCGGGACAGGCACCCCAGCATTTT	CASSTPGQAPQHF
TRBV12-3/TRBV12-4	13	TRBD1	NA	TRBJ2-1	TGTGCCAGCAGTGTCAGGGGGCAGGGAGAGCAGTTCTTC	CASSVRGQGEQFF
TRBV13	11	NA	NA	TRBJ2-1	TGTGCCAGCAGCTCGGCCCATGAGCAGTTCTTC	CASSSAHEQFF
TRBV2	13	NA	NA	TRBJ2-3	TGTGCCAGCATGCAGGGGGGAGCAGATACGCAGTATTTT	CASMQGGADTQYF
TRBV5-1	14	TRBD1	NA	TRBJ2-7	TGCGCCAGCAGACCCCGGACAGGTGACTACGAGCAGTACTTC	CASRPRTGDYEQYF
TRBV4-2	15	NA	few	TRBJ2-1	TGTGCCAGCAGCCAAGAGCAGCGGAACTACAATGAGCAGTTCTTC	CASSQEQRNYNEQFF
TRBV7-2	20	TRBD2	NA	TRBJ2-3	TGTGCCAGCAGCCCCGCCCTGGGGCTAGCGGGAATCTTAGGCCCAGATACGCAGTATTTT	CASSPALGLAGILGPDTQYF
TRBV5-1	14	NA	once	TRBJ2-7	TGCGCCAGCAGCGCAGGACAGCACGGGGACGAGCAGTACTTC	CASSAGQHGDEQYF
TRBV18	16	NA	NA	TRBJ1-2	TGTGCCAGCTCACCGGTAGACGGGTTCCTCAACTATGGCTACACCTTC	CASSPVDGFLNYGYTF
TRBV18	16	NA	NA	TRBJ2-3	TGTGCCAGCCGCCAACCCGGTAGAACTAGCACAGATACGCAGTATTTT	CASRQPGRTSTDTQYF
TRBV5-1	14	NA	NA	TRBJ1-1	TGCGCCAGCAGCTTGGAAGATTGGGAGAATGAAGCTTTCTTT	CASSLEDWENEAFF
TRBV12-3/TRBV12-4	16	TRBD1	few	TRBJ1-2	TGTGCCAGCAGGCCTTCCCACGTAGGGACAGGCTATGGCTACACCTTC	CASRPSHVGTGYGYTF
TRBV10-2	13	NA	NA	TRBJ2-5	TGCGCCAGCAGGGAGCTAGACCAAGAGACCCAGTACTTC	CASRELDQETQYF
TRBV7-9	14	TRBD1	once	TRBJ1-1	TGTGCCAGCGCCGCGGGAGGGGGCAACACTGAAGCTTTCTTT	CASAAGGGNTEAFF
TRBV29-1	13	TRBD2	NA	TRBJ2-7	TGCAGCGTCATACTAGCGGTTCTCTACGAGCAGTACTTC	CSVILAVLYEQYF